Given below is one T cell receptor beta chain in context. V was pared by 6 bases and J by 1 base, with 2 bases of the junction left unmatched. The CDR3 is 13 residues long. The data stem from a study of blood T cell repertoires in COVID-19. Study at large: Sample material is recorded as cDNA or gDNA derived from T cells, B-cell-depleted T cells, or PBMCs.

Adults between about 18 and 95 years of age took part from 24 US areas. Per the authors' pipeline: How many nucleated cells were present was estimated from reference gene primer amplification. The protocol was immunoSEQ multiplex PCR, while the TCRdb copy is restricted to in-frame clones and leaves out a portion. D and trimming were read from the DNA, whereas the V and J calls and clone size are those reported in that table. The data show approximately 170,000 clones, about 85% seen once. This chain joins TRBV12-3 or TRBV12-4 and TRBJ1-2; 7 nucleotides agree with TRBD1. Sequences were obtained from PBMCs or T cells enriched from blood (not recorded which). This receptor was identified in a woman in her forties or fifties who had recovered from COVID-19. DNA of the CDR3: TGTGCCAGCAGCAGACAGGGTAACTATGGCTACACCTTC. Translation gives CASSRQGNYGYTF.